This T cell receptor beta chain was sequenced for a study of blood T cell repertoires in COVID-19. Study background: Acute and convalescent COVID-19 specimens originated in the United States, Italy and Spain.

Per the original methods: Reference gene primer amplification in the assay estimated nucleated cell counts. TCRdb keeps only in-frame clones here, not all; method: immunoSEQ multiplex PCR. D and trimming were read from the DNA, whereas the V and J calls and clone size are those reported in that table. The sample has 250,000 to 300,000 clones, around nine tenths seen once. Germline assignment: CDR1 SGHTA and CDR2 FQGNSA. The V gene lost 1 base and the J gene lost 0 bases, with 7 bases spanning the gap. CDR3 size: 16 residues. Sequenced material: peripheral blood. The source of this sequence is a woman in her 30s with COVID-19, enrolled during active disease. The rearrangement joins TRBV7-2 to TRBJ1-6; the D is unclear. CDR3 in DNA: TGTGCCAGCAGCTTAGACGGGAGCTCCTATAATTCACCCCTCCACTTT. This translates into CASSLDGSSYNSPLHF.